This T cell receptor (beta chain) was recovered during a study of T cell responses to AZD1222 COVID-19 vaccine. Overall study results and limits: In all cases, repertoires were sampled only after the peak T cell response. The donors showed a predominance of white British ancestry and of females, with possible underestimation of clonal diversity.

Trimming took 0 bases from V and 8 from J, leaving 16 bases between them. The CDR3 is made up of 14 amino acids. Germline assignment: CDR1 SQVTM and CDR2 ANQGSEA. Sequenced by immunoSEQ multiplex PCR; TCRdb stores in-frame clones only, minus some. The profile covers about 110,000 clones, with around 83% appearing a single time and 3% to 4% taken by the ten largest. As to this clone: Its antigen is not known.

This TCR derives from an adult in good health. Sequencing used peripheral blood, obtained on day 0 of AZD1222 vaccination. This chain joins TRBV29-1 and TRBJ1-1; possible D gene TRBD1, 5 bases. The CDR3 DNA sequence: TGCAGCGTTGAAGAGCCCGGGGCCCTATCGGAAGCTTTCTTT. Protein: CSVEEPGALSEAFF.